Each of the 28 T cell receptor beta chains below was sequenced from the same sample in a study of blood T cell repertoires in COVID-19. Sequencing was performed with immunoSEQ multiplex PCR; in TCRdb, only in-frame clones are kept and a portion is missing. This table holds 300,000 to 450,000 clones, around 90% found once. The sample consisted of peripheral blood. Receptor source: a woman in her 30s with COVID-19, enrolled during active disease.

The chain combines TRBV28 with TRBJ2-7; maybe TRBD1 (5 bases). CDR3 length equals 11 residues. CDR1 is MDHEN, CDR2 SYDVKM, per germline. V gave up 7 bases and J gave up 3 bases, with 7 bases separating them. CDR3: CASIRDYEQYF. The CDR3 DNA is TGTGCCAGCATCAGGGACTACGAGCAGTACTTC.

The V and J genes are TRBV28 and TRBJ1-2, with unresolved D. With 7 bases removed from V and 1 base from J, the gap between germline ends came to 7 bases. The CDR3 contains 12 residues. The germline V gene has CDR1 MDHEN and CDR2 SYDVKM. CDR3 DNA sequence: TGTGCCAGCAATTCGCGTAACTATGGCTACACCTTC. As protein: CASNSRNYGYTF.

CDR3 region: CASSQGSGANVLTF. CDR3 DNA: TGTGCCAGCTCCCAGGGCTCTGGGGCCAACGTCCTGACTTTC. This chain uses TRBV3-1 (or the pseudogene TRBV3-2) with TRBJ2-6, with TRBD1 as a possible D gene (5 bases). The CDR3 runs 14 residues. From germline, CDR1 is LGHDT and CDR2 YNNKEL (reference sequence). The ends were cut back, 8 bases at V and 0 bases at J, with 8 bases in the middle.

V gene TRBV5-1 combines with J gene TRBJ1-2; 8 bases align to TRBD1. The CDR3 sequence is 14 residues long. Per the germline V gene, CDR1 is SGHRS and CDR2 is YFSETQ. V shed 2 bases, J shed 4 bases, and the junction held 4 bases outside the gene matches. CDR3 nucleotides: TGCGCCAGCAGCTTTACAGGGGGTGGCTATGGCTACACCTTC. It is translated as CASSFTGGGYGYTF.

A single count supports this clone. J is TRBJ2-5 and V is TRBV4-1, with 9 bases fitting TRBD2. The CDR3 covers 16 residues. V shed 0 bases and J 5 bases; nucleotides not matched to a gene: 7. Germline CDR1 and CDR2: MGHRA and YSYEKL. CDR3 loop: CASSQEKGGGGETQYF. In DNA, the CDR3 is TGCGCCAGCAGCCAAGAGAAGGGCGGGGGGGGCGAGACCCAGTACTTC.

The table lists this clone with a count of one. The chain employs TRBV10-3 and TRBJ2-3, with TRBD1 matching over 8 bases. CDR1 and CDR2 from the germline V gene are ENHRY and SYGVKD. The CDR3 is 16 residues long. Trimming took 0 bases from V and 3 from J; bases not matched to a gene: 5. The CDR3 protein is CAISESGTGGTDTQYF. CDR3 nucleotide sequence: TGTGCCATCAGTGAGTCGGGGACAGGTGGGACAGATACGCAGTATTTT.

The V and J genes are TRBV12-3 or TRBV12-4 and TRBJ2-5; D remains ambiguous. The CDR3 sequence is 12 residues long. V was trimmed by 3 bases and J by 5 bases, leaving 7 bases between them. CDR3 region: CASSFAMETQYF. In nucleotides, the CDR3 is TGTGCCAGCAGTTTCGCGATGGAGACCCAGTACTTC.

V is TRBV29-1 and J is TRBJ2-1, with 10 bases lining up with TRBD2. V lost 2 bases to trimming and J lost 5 bases; unmatched junction nucleotides: 6. CDR1 is SQVTM, CDR2 ANQGSEA, per germline. The CDR3 length is 15 residues. CDR3 residues: CSVERWLAGDNEQFF. CDR3 coding DNA: TGCAGCGTTGAAAGGTGGCTAGCGGGGGACAATGAGCAGTTCTTC.

This clone was seen a handful of times. The rearrangement joins TRBV11-2 to TRBJ1-4, with D unresolved. V gave up 5 bases and J gave up 10 bases, with 8 bases separating them. This CDR3 comprises 11 residues. Germline CDR1 reads SGHAT; CDR2 reads FQNNGV. The CDR3 region is CASSPPGKLFF. As DNA, the CDR3 is TGTGCCAGCAGCCCCCCGGGAAAACTGTTTTTT.

This chain connects TRBV4-1 to TRBJ2-2, with D maybe TRBD1 (5 bases). V lost 0 bases, J lost 6 bases, and 20 bases lay in between. Germline lookup yields CDR1 MGHRA and CDR2 YSYEKL. The CDR3 sequence is 18 residues long. The CDR3, as DNA: TGCGCCAGCAGCCAAGAAAATCTCAGGGTCGGGTTCGCCGGGGAGCTGTTTTTT. It encodes CASSQENLRVGFAGELFF.

This chain connects TRBV5-6 to TRBJ1-2; D unclear. Trimming left V 4 bases short and J 7 bases short, with 11 bases between. Germline V gene data show CDR1 as SGHDT and CDR2 as YYEEEE. The CDR3 runs to 12 residues. The CDR3 nucleotides read TGTGCCAGCAGCGTGACACTTCTTGGCTACACCTTC. Its protein is CASSVTLLGYTF.

The rearrangement joins TRBV28 to TRBJ2-1; D is ambiguous. With 2 bases removed from V and 9 bases from J, the gap between germline ends came to 11 bases. The CDR3 is made up of 13 amino acids. The germline CDR1 and CDR2 sequences are MDHEN and SYDVKM. CDR3 DNA: TGTGCCAGCAGTTTACCCCCTTCAGGTGAGCAGTTCTTC. Translation gives CASSLPPSGEQFF.

The chain couples TRBV24-1 to TRBJ1-4, with a possible D match to TRBD1 (5 bases). Looked up from germline, CDR1 is KGHDR and CDR2 is SFDVKD. V lost 9 bases and J 6 bases, leaving 16 bases between the germline ends. The CDR3 runs to 14 residues. The CDR3 bases are TGTGCCACCCTCGACAGTCATGGGGATGAAAAACTGTTTTTT. Translation gives CATLDSHGDEKLFF.

The chain carries TRBV3-1 (or the pseudogene TRBV3-2) and TRBJ2-2; 8 positions agree with TRBD1. The germline V gene has CDR1 LGHDT and CDR2 YNNKEL (reference sequence). V gave up 3 bases and J gave up 5 bases; unmatched junction bases: 11. The CDR3 length is 17 residues. In DNA form, the CDR3 reads TGTGCCAGCAGCCACCTCGACAGGGGTCGAGGGACCGGGGAGCTGTTTTTT. This sequence encodes CASSHLDRGRGTGELFF.

The CDR3 coding sequence is TGCGCCAGCAGTGAGTCCCCAGGGGTCACTGAAGCTTTCTTT. Translated: CASSESPGVTEAFF. The J gene is TRBJ1-1, the V gene TRBV10-1, with D maybe TRBD1 (6 bases). Trimming cost V 0 bases and J 4 bases, with 9 bases left between them. CDR1 WNHNN and CDR2 SYGVQD come from the germline V gene (reference sequence). There are 14 residues in the CDR3.

The V and J genes are TRBV7-2 and TRBJ1-5; the D is unclear. CDR1 and CDR2 (germline): SGHTA, FQGNSA. The CDR3 spans 12 residues. Between the trimmed V and J ends, which lost 6 bases and 3 bases, there was a span of 6 bases. The CDR3, as DNA: TGTGCCAGCAGTCCTTTCAATCAGCCCCAGCATTTT. It codes for CASSPFNQPQHF.

The chain joins TRBV7-6 to TRBJ2-1; no firm D call. The germline V and J ends were trimmed by 5 bases and 5 bases, with 19 bases remaining between them. This CDR3 has 16 amino acids. Germline V CDR1 and CDR2: SGHVS, FNYEAQ. CDR3 sequence reads: CASSPQWRKKDNEQFF. DNA for the CDR3: TGTGCCAGCAGCCCCCAGTGGCGGAAGAAGGACAATGAGCAGTTCTTC.

V and J are TRBV19 and TRBJ1-3; D gene unclear. From germline, CDR1 is LNHDA and CDR2 SQIVND (reference sequence). Trimming took 7 bases from V and 2 from J, leaving 9 bases between them. CDR3 length: 13 residues. The CDR3 loop is CASIGQAGNTIYF. The CDR3 coding sequence is TGTGCCAGTATTGGGCAGGCTGGAAACACCATATATTTT.

The gene calls are TRBV5-1 and TRBJ2-1, with TRBD2 identical over 16 bases. V shed 4 bases, J shed 7 bases, and the junction held 2 bases outside the gene matches. Germline V gene lookup returns CDR1 SGHRS and CDR2 YFSETQ. This CDR3 contains 15 residues. The CDR3 loop is CASSKGLAGGNEQFF. As DNA, the CDR3 is TGCGCCAGCAGCAAGGGACTAGCGGGAGGGAATGAGCAGTTCTTC.

V and J are TRBV27 and TRBJ2-7; D is uncertain. This CDR3 is built from 12 residues. The V end was cut by 5 bases, the J end by 4 bases, with 9 bases between. Germline V CDR1 and CDR2: MNHEY, SMNVEV (reference sequence). The CDR3 loop is CASSGYSYEQYF. The DNA for the CDR3 is TGTGCCAGCAGTGGCTACAGTTACGAGCAGTACTTC.

This clone was counted a single time. V usage is TRBV12-3 or TRBV12-4 and J usage is TRBJ2-3; D call uncertain. The CDR3 consists of 12 residues. V lost 7 bases and J lost 5, with 10 bases in between. The CDR3 bases are TGTGCCAGCACCTTAGAGATAGATACGCAGTATTTT. Protein sequence: CASTLEIDTQYF.

The chain joins TRBV6-5 to TRBJ1-1; a possible D gene is TRBD1 (6 bases). Trimming stripped 4 bases from V and 1 base from J, with 7 bases between. Germline values: CDR1 MNHEY, CDR2 SVGAGI. There are 13 residues in the CDR3. This CDR3 is CASSFRGNTEAFF. Here the CDR3 DNA reads TGTGCCAGCAGTTTCAGGGGGAACACTGAAGCTTTCTTT.

J is TRBJ1-2 and V is TRBV28; D possibly corresponds to TRBD1 (6 bases). The CDR3 consists of 11 residues. V lost 7 bases and J 5 bases, leaving 8 bases between the germline ends. Germline CDR1 and CDR2: MDHEN and SYDVKM. CDR3 loop: CASNTGYGYTF. Written as DNA, the CDR3 is TGTGCCAGCAACACAGGGTATGGCTACACCTTC.

V and J are TRBV6-5 and TRBJ1-4, with a possible D match to TRBD1 (5 bases). V was shortened by 7 bases and J by 10 bases, with 22 bases between the two germline ends. CDR1 MNHEY and CDR2 SVGAGI come from the germline V gene. The CDR3 is 15 residues long. CDR3 protein: CASTSGGVEGGKLFF. CDR3 bases: TGTGCCAGCACGTCGGGAGGGGTCGAGGGCGGAAAACTGTTTTTT.

V is TRBV2 and J is TRBJ2-1; 13 nucleotides agree with TRBD2. Germline loops: CDR1 SNHLY, CDR2 FYNNEI. J was trimmed by 2 bases and V by 3 bases; bases with no gene match: 7. This CDR3 spans 18 amino acids. CDR3 nucleotide sequence: TGTGCCAGCAGTGACGGACTAGCGGGAGAGCACCCCTACAATGAGCAGTTCTTC. It translates to CASSDGLAGEHPYNEQFF.

V gene TRBV19 combines with J gene TRBJ2-3, with TRBD2 matching over 10 bases. The CDR3 is 16 amino acids. J lost 6 bases, V lost 1 base, and 7 bases had no gene match. Germline CDR1 reads LNHDA; CDR2 reads SQIVND (reference sequence). CDR3 loop: CASSIVSSGSPDTQYF. Here the CDR3 DNA reads TGTGCCAGTAGTATAGTGTCTAGCGGGAGTCCGGATACGCAGTATTTT.

This chain connects TRBV7-9 to TRBJ1-1; 7 nucleotides match TRBD1. Germline CDR1 is SEHNR and CDR2 is FQNEAQ (reference sequence). The V and J ends lost 5 bases and 1 base, in that order; junction bases with no gene match: 7. This CDR3 spans 15 amino acids. The CDR3 DNA is TGTGCCAGCAGCGAGAACAGGGGTGGGAACACTGAAGCTTTCTTT. It translates to CASSENRGGNTEAFF.

The chain links TRBV3-1 (or the pseudogene TRBV3-2) to TRBJ1-2; 9 bases are a match to TRBD1. Germline loops: CDR1 LGHDT, CDR2 YNNKEL (reference sequence). V shed 5 bases and J 7 bases; nucleotides not matched to a gene: 11. The CDR3 has 15 amino acids. CDR3 sequence: CASSAADRGGFGYTF. The CDR3, as DNA: TGTGCCAGCAGCGCCGCCGACAGGGGGGGTTTTGGCTACACCTTC.